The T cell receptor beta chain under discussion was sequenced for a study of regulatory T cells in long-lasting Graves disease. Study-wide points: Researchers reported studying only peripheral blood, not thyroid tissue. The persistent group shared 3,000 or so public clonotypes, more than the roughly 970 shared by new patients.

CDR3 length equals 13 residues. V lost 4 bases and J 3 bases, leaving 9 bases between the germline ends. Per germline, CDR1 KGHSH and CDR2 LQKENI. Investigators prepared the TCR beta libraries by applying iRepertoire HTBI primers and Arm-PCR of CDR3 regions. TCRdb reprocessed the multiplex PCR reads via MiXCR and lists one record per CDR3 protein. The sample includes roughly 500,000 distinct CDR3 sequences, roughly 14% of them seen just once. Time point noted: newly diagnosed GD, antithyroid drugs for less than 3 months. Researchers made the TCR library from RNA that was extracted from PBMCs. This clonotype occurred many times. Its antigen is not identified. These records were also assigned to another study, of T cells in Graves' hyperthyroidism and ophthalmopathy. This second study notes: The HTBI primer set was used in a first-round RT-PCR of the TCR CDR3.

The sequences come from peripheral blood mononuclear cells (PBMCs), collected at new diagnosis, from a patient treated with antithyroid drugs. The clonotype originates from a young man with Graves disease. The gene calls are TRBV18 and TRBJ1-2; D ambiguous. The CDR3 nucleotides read TGTGCCAGCTCACACGGGAAGGACTATGGCTACACCTTC. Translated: CASSHGKDYGYTF. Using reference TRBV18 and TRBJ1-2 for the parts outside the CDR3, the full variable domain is NAGVMQNPRHLVRRRGQEARLRCSPMKGHSHVYWYRQLPEEGLKFMVYLQKENIIDESGMPKERFSAEFPKEGPSILRIQQVVRGDSAAYFCASSHGKDYGYTFGSGTRLTVV.